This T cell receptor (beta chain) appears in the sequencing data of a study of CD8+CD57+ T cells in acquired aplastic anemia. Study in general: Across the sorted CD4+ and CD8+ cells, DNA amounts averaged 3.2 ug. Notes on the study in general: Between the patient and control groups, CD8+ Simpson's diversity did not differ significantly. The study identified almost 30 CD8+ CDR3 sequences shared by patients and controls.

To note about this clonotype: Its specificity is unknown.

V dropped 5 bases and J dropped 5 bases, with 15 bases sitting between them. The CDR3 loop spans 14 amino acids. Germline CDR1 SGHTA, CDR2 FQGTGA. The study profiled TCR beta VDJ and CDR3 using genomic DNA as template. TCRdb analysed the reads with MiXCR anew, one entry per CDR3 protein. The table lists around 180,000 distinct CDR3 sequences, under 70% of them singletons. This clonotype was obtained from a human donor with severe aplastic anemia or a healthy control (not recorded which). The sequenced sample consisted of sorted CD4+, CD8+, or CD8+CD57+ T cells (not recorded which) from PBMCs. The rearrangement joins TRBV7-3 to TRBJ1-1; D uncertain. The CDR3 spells CASSLAGSGTEAFF. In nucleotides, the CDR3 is TGTGCCAGCAGCCTAGCGGGGTCGGGAACTGAAGCTTTCTTT. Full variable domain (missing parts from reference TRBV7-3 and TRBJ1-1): GAGVSQTPSNKVTEKGKYVELRCDPISGHTALYWYRQSLGQGPEFLIYFQGTGAADDSGLPNDRFFAVRPEGSVSTLKIQRTERGDSAVYLCASSLAGSGTEAFFGQGTRLTVV.